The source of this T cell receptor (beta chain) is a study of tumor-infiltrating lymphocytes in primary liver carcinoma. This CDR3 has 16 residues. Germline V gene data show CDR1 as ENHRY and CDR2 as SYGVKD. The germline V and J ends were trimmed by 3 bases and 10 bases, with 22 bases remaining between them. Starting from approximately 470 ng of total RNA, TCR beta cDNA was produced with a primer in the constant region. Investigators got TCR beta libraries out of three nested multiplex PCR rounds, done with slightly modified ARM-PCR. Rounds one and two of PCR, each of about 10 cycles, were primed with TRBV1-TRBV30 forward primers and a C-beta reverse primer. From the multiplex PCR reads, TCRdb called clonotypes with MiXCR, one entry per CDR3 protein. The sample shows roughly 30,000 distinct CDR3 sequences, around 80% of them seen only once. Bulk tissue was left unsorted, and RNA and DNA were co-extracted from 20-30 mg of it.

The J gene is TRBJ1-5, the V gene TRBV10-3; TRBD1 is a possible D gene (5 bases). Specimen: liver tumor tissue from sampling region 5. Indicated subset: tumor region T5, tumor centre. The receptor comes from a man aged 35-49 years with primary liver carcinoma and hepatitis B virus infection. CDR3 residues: CAISDSADQAGQPQHF. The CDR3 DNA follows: TGTGCCATCAGTGACTCGGCTGATCAGGCGGGGCAACCCCAGCATTTT.